The 11 T cell receptor beta chains listed next were all sequenced from one sample in a study of CD8+ T cells in alopecia areata. The authors extracted RNA and reverse transcribed it into cDNA as the sequencing template. Profiling relied on immunoSEQ multiplex PCR, and the TCRdb table lists in-frame clones only, not all of them. The sample holds about 110,000 clones, approximately 59% seen once. Sequenced sample: CD8+ T cells sorted from blood. These receptors all come from a human donor in good health.

J is TRBJ1-1 and V is TRBV7-2; D is ambiguous. The CDR3 loop spans 14 amino acids. Germline loops: CDR1 SGHTA, CDR2 FQGNSA. V was pared by 3 bases and J by 3 bases, with 11 bases between. The chain's CDR3 is CASSFYTADTEAFF. The CDR3 DNA sequence: TGTGCCAGCAGCTTTTACACGGCTGACACTGAAGCTTTCTTT.

This clone was seen more than once but under ten times. One end of the junction fails to match germline, which may point to a read error. This chain uses TRBV15 with TRBJ2-3; 8 nucleotides match TRBD1. CDR3 length equals 18 residues. Germline values: CDR1 LNHNV, CDR2 YYDKDF (reference sequence). CDR3 in DNA: TGTGCCACCAGCAGAGATATCTCGGTCGCAGGGGGCACGGATACGCAGTATTTT. Amino acid sequence: CATSRDISVAGGTDTQYF.

The V gene is TRBV29-1, the J gene TRBJ2-7; D may match TRBD1 or TRBD2 (5 bases each). CDR1 and CDR2 (germline): SQVTM, ANQGSEA. V was trimmed by 2 bases and J by 3 bases, leaving 20 bases between them. CDR3 length: 16 residues. As DNA, the CDR3 is TGCAGCGTTGAATTGATATCTGGGGACGGCCTCTACGAGCAGTACTTC. Residues: CSVELISGDGLYEQYF.

J is TRBJ1-1 and V is TRBV7-2, with D possibly TRBD1 on 6 matching bases. CDR1 and CDR2 (germline): SGHTA, FQGNSA. The length of the CDR3 is 13 residues. V was shortened by 2 bases and J by 6 bases, with 10 bases between the two germline ends. As DNA, the CDR3 is TGTGCCAGCAGCTTAACCAGGGGCTCTGAAGCTTTCTTT. Translation gives CASSLTRGSEAFF.

The V gene is TRBV29-1, the J gene TRBJ2-7, with 8 bases matching TRBD1. The CDR3 is 13 residues long. The germline V gene encodes CDR1 SQVTM and CDR2 ANQGSEA. V shed 5 bases and J 5 bases; nucleotides not matched to a gene: 8. CDR3 residues: CSVSAGGRDEQYF. CDR3 coding DNA: TGCAGCGTTAGTGCAGGGGGCCGGGACGAGCAGTACTTC.

This clone has just a few counts. This sequence joins TRBV7-9 and TRBJ2-7; no reliable D call. V gave up 5 bases and J gave up 4 bases, with 9 bases separating them. The CDR3 is 12 amino acids. The germline V gene has CDR1 SEHNR and CDR2 FQNEAQ (reference sequence). The CDR3 loop reads CASSPLWYEQYF. The CDR3 DNA follows: TGTGCCAGCAGCCCCTTGTGGTACGAGCAGTACTTC. Combining the CDR3 with reference TRBV7-9 and TRBJ2-7 gives the whole variable domain DTGVSQNPRHKITKRGQNVTFRCDPISEHNRLYWYRQTLGQGPEFLTYFQNEAQLEKSRLLSDRFSAERPKGSFSTLEIQRTEQGDSAMYLCASSPLWYEQYFGPGTRLTVT.

This sequence joins TRBV4-1 and TRBJ2-1; 9 positions agree with TRBD2. V lost 0 bases to trimming and J lost 8 bases; unmatched junction nucleotides: 8. Germline V gives CDR1 MGHRA, CDR2 YSYEKL. CDR3 length equals 16 residues. As DNA, the CDR3 is TGCGCCAGCAGCCAAGAATTAGCGGGGGTACTGGATGAGCAGTTCTTC. The encoded protein is CASSQELAGVLDEQFF.

The chain links TRBV11-2 to TRBJ2-5; D is ambiguous. Germline loops: CDR1 SGHAT, CDR2 FQNNGV. Trimming took off 5 bases at V and 0 bases at J, with 7 bases between the two ends. This CDR3 is built from 13 residues. CDR3 sequence reads: CASSPRYQETQYF. The CDR3 nucleotides are TGTGCCAGCAGCCCACGGTACCAAGAGACCCAGTACTTC. Together with reference TRBV11-2 and TRBJ2-5, the CDR3 gives the full variable domain: EAGVAQSPRYKIIEKRQSVAFWCNPISGHATLYWYQQILGQGPKLLIQFQNNGVVDDSQLPKDRFSAERLKGVDSTLKIQPAKLEDSAVYLCASSPRYQETQYFGPGTRLLVL.

This sequence joins TRBV5-6 and TRBJ2-7, with TRBD1 as a possible D gene (6 bases). CDR1 is SGHDT, CDR2 YYEEEE, per germline. The CDR3 contains 14 residues. The V end was cut by 0 bases, the J end by 3 bases, with 10 bases between. CDR3 in DNA: TGTGCCAGCAGCTTGGGACAGGCAATCTACGAGCAGTACTTC. This codes for CASSLGQAIYEQYF.

J is TRBJ1-2 and V is TRBV29-1, with D perhaps matching TRBD1 (5 bases). V was clipped by 1 base and J by 6 bases, with 15 bases between them. From germline, CDR1 is SQVTM and CDR2 ANQGSEA. CDR3 size: 14 residues. DNA for the CDR3: TGCAGCGTTGAAGGGGGGGAACTTTACGATGGCTACACCTTC. Translated: CSVEGGELYDGYTF. Full variable domain (remainder filled in from reference TRBV29-1 and TRBJ1-2): SAVISQKPSRDICQRGTSLTIQCQVDSQVTMMFWYRQQPGQSLTLIATANQGSEATYESGFVIDKFPISRPNLTFSTLTVSNMSPEDSSIYLCSVEGGELYDGYTFGSGTRLTVV.

J is TRBJ2-7 and V is TRBV4-1; D remains unclear. Trimming shortened V by 8 bases and J by 3 bases, and 17 bases separated the two germline ends. This CDR3 has 14 amino acids. CDR1 and CDR2 (germline): MGHRA, YSYEKL. Here the CDR3 reads CASQKEAAHYEQYF. CDR3 coding DNA: TGCGCCAGCCAAAAAGAGGCAGCACACTACGAGCAGTACTTC.